These 26 T cell receptor beta chains originate from one sample sequenced in a study of PD-1 blockade in classical Hodgkin lymphoma. Using immunoSEQ multiplex PCR, the repertoire was profiled, and TCRdb retains in-frame clones only, with some absent. The repertoire consists of tens of thousands of clones, with more than 65% occurring once and the leading ten covering 22%. Time point described: cycle 4 day 1 (C4D1), after less than seven weeks of nivolumab. In every patient, relapse followed autologous stem cell transplantation, while exposure to brentuximab vedotin differed. The specimen was peripheral blood mononuclear cells (PBMCs), collected before the fourth cycle of nivolumab. These receptors all come from a human donor with classical Hodgkin lymphoma.

The gene calls are TRBV18 and TRBJ2-4; D assignment may be TRBD1 or TRBD2 (5 bases each). Trimming removed 9 bases from V and 0 bases from J, with 12 bases in between. The germline V gene encodes CDR1 KGHSH and CDR2 LQKENI. This CDR3 region has 14 residues. The CDR3 coding sequence is TGTGCCAGTTTTGGGACGGCAGCCAAAAACATTCAGTACTTC. Its translation: CASFGTAAKNIQYF.

V usage is TRBV27 and J usage is TRBJ2-7; a possible D gene is TRBD2 (6 bases). The CDR3 is 13 amino acids. The V and J ends lost 5 bases and 5 bases respectively, with 13 bases between them. Germline loops: CDR1 MNHEY, CDR2 SMNVEV (reference sequence). This CDR3 is CASSKWGEHEQYF. DNA for the CDR3: TGTGCCAGCAGTAAATGGGGGGAACACGAGCAGTACTTC.

This rearrangement joins TRBV28 to TRBJ1-4; 8 nucleotides agree with TRBD1. J lost 7 bases, V lost 5 bases, and 9 bases had no gene match. This CDR3 comprises 15 residues. Germline V gives CDR1 MDHEN, CDR2 SYDVKM. The CDR3 bases are TGTGCCAGCAGTCATCGACAGGGGAGATTTGAAAAACTGTTTTTT. Amino acids: CASSHRQGRFEKLFF.

V and J are TRBV7-3 and TRBJ1-2, with D tentatively TRBD1 (6 bases). V lost 5 bases and J 4 bases, leaving 14 bases between the germline ends. The CDR3 consists of 14 residues. Germline lookup yields CDR1 SGHTA and CDR2 FQGTGA. The DNA for the CDR3 is TGTGCCAGCAGCACCTCAGGGGCTTCCTATGGCTACACCTTC. This translates into CASSTSGASYGYTF.

In its sample, this clone was seen once. The chain recombines TRBV4-1 with TRBJ2-3; no clear D gene. Trimming shortened V by 2 bases and J by 5 bases, and 8 bases separated the two germline ends. This CDR3 is 13 amino acids long. Germline V gene data show CDR1 as MGHRA and CDR2 as YSYEKL. The CDR3 here is CASSQQEGDTQYF. CDR3 in DNA: TGCGCCAGCAGCCAACAAGAAGGAGATACGCAGTATTTT.

The chain couples TRBV5-4 to TRBJ1-6, with TRBD1 matching over 7 bases. The V and J ends lost 4 bases and 9 bases, in that order; junction bases with no gene match: 10. The CDR3 runs 15 residues. In germline, CDR1 is SGHNT, CDR2 YYREEE (reference sequence). The CDR3 is CASSAPTGRGSPLHF. Here the CDR3 DNA reads TGTGCCAGCAGCGCACCGACAGGGAGAGGTTCACCCCTCCACTTT.

V is TRBV28 and J is TRBJ2-1, with TRBD1 matching 9 bases. Germline V gene lookup returns CDR1 MDHEN and CDR2 SYDVKM. V dropped 1 base and J dropped 4; count of bases not matched to a gene: 11. The CDR3 covers 18 residues. The DNA of the CDR3 is TGTGCCAGCAGTTTATTGGTGGGACAGGGTAATGGGTACAATGAGCAGTTCTTC. Its protein is CASSLLVGQGNGYNEQFF.

This clone was picked up one time. J is TRBJ2-5 and V is TRBV7-7; D remains ambiguous. The CDR3 is made up of 13 amino acids. V was shortened by 5 bases and J by 5 bases, with 12 bases between the two germline ends. Germline V gene data show CDR1 as SSHAT and CDR2 as FNYEAQ (reference sequence). The chain's CDR3 is CASSLKVWETQYF. CDR3 coding DNA: TGTGCCAGCAGCCTCAAAGTGTGGGAGACCCAGTACTTC.

V gene TRBV14 combines with J gene TRBJ2-1, with 8 bases aligning to TRBD2. The CDR3 length is 24 residues. The germline V gene encodes CDR1 SGHDN and CDR2 FVKESK. The trim removed 0 bases at V and 4 bases at J, leaving 29 bases unmatched. The CDR3 nucleotides read TGTGCCAGCAGCCAAGATTTGATCCCCCCCGCATTCCTTGCGGGAGGATCGATATACAATGAGCAGTTCTTC. Amino acid sequence: CASSQDLIPPAFLAGGSIYNEQFF.

The J gene is TRBJ1-2, the V gene TRBV5-1; D might be TRBD1 (6 bases). This CDR3 is built from 12 residues. Looked up from germline, CDR1 is SGHRS and CDR2 is YFSETQ. The V and J ends lost 3 bases and 9 bases respectively, with 12 bases between them. The CDR3 here is CASSSQGRSYTF. CDR3 nucleotide sequence: TGCGCCAGCAGCTCGCAGGGGCGGAGCTACACCTTC.

As for this clone: One end of the junction is discordant with germline, which a read error may explain. V gene TRBV19 combines with J gene TRBJ2-3; 8 nucleotides agree with TRBD2. CDR1 and CDR2 (germline): LNHDA, SQIVND (reference sequence). The CDR3 totals 14 residues. The CDR3 nucleotides are TGTGCCAGTAGCATAGCGGGACTGACAGATACGCAGTATTTT. Its translation: CASSIAGLTDTQYF.

The gene calls are TRBV30 and TRBJ1-2; TRBD1 aligns across 7 bases. The CDR3 loop spans 15 amino acids. Germline V gene data show CDR1 as GTSNPN and CDR2 as SVGIG (reference sequence). The trim removed 2 bases at V and 0 bases at J, leaving 6 bases unmatched. The CDR3 sequence: CAWSRGQISNYGYTF. The CDR3 DNA follows: TGTGCCTGGAGTAGGGGACAGATCTCTAACTATGGCTACACCTTC.

This chain uses TRBV6-1 with TRBJ2-4; the D is unclear. Per the germline V gene, CDR1 is MNHNS and CDR2 is SASEGT. The CDR3 is 17 residues long. The V end lost 2 bases, the J end lost 0 bases, and 14 bases lay between the germline ends. This CDR3 is CASSEWETDIAKNIQYF. DNA of the CDR3: TGTGCCAGCAGTGAATGGGAAACGGATATAGCCAAAAACATTCAGTACTTC.

The genes are TRBV30 and TRBJ2-1, with TRBD1 matching over 9 bases. The ends lost 3 bases at V and 5 bases at J; junction bases unmatched: 5. Germline-derived CDR1 and CDR2 are GTSNPN and SVGIG (reference sequence). The length of the CDR3 is 14 residues. CDR3 coding DNA: TGTGCCTGGAGGCCCTGGACAGGGGACAATGAGCAGTTCTTC. Translating it yields CAWRPWTGDNEQFF.

The chain recombines TRBV9 with TRBJ1-2; the D gene is possibly TRBD1 (5 bases). Trimming removed 3 bases from V and 1 base from J, with 19 bases in between. Germline V gene lookup returns CDR1 SGDLS and CDR2 YYNGEE. The CDR3 contains 17 residues. The CDR3 sequence: CASSAGRNLGGNYGYTF. CDR3 coding DNA: TGTGCCAGCAGCGCCGGGAGGAATTTGGGGGGTAACTATGGCTACACCTTC. The whole variable domain, filled in from reference TRBV9 and TRBJ1-2, reads DSGVTQTPKHLITATGQRVTLRCSPRSGDLSVYWYQQSLDQGLQFLIQYYNGEERAKGNILERFSAQQFPDLHSELNLSSLELGDSALYFCASSAGRNLGGNYGYTFGSGTRLTVV.

This chain joins TRBV10-3 and TRBJ1-2; D call uncertain. V was trimmed by 6 bases and J by 6 bases, leaving 8 bases between them. Germline CDR1 and CDR2: ENHRY and SYGVKD. The CDR3 totals 11 residues. The DNA for the CDR3 is TGTGCCATCAGCTCTGGGAATGGCTACACCTTC. This sequence encodes CAISSGNGYTF.

The table lists this clone with a few counts. At one end, the junction sequence differs from germline, possibly due to a read error. This chain uses TRBV5-1 with TRBJ2-5; TRBD2 might be the D (6 bases). This CDR3 contains 14 residues. Germline V lookup: CDR1 SGHRS, CDR2 YFSETQ. CDR3 nucleotide sequence: TGCGCCACCAGCTCGGAGGGCTTCTTAGAGACCCAGTACTTC. Its translation is CATSSEGFLETQYF.

The rearrangement joins TRBV30 to TRBJ1-1, with D uncertain. Germline CDR1 GTSNPN, CDR2 SVGIG (reference sequence). V lost 0 bases to trimming and J lost 7 bases, with 6 bases between them. CDR3 length: 11 residues. The DNA for the CDR3 is TGTGCCTGGAGTGTAGTGGGTGAAGCTTTCTTT. Translated, it gives CAWSVVGEAFF.

This chain connects TRBV5-5 to TRBJ1-4; D is possibly TRBD1 (6 bases). The CDR3 has 15 amino acids. The germline CDR1 and CDR2 sequences are SGHKS and YYEKEE (reference sequence). Trimming pared 2 bases from V and 4 bases from J, leaving 12 bases between. As DNA, the CDR3 is TGTGCCAGCAGCTTAGGGCGGACAGTTAATGAAAAACTGTTTTTT. Protein product: CASSLGRTVNEKLFF.

The V call is TRBV5-4, the J call TRBJ1-1; D gene uncertain. CDR3 length equals 17 residues. The germline V gene has CDR1 SGHNT and CDR2 YYREEE (reference sequence). Trimming removed 1 base from V and 0 bases from J, with 16 bases in between. CDR3 sequence reads: CASSLRARAGMNTEAFF. The CDR3 nucleotides are TGTGCCAGCAGCTTGCGGGCTCGGGCAGGAATGAACACTGAAGCTTTCTTT.

The rearrangement joins TRBV4-1 to TRBJ1-1; 7 positions agree with TRBD1. After removal of 4 bases from V and 1 base from J, the junction contained 9 bases not matched to a gene. Germline V gives CDR1 MGHRA, CDR2 YSYEKL. The length of the CDR3 is 16 residues. CDR3 amino acids: CASSRNPRQGNTEAFF. The CDR3 DNA sequence: TGCGCCAGCAGCCGTAATCCGAGACAGGGGAACACTGAAGCTTTCTTT.

This rearrangement joins TRBV6-6 to TRBJ1-1; 8 nucleotides line up with TRBD1. The CDR3 runs to 15 residues. Trimming cost V 4 bases and J 1 base; bases outside gene matches: 5. CDR1 and CDR2 from the germline V gene are MNHNY and SVGAGI (reference sequence). DNA for the CDR3: TGTGCCAGCAGTTCTCGGACAGGGCCGAACACTGAAGCTTTCTTT. Its translation is CASSSRTGPNTEAFF.

Only one count was recorded for this clone. This chain joins TRBV7-2 and TRBJ2-1; 7 bases agree with TRBD2. This CDR3 has 15 residues. V dropped 5 bases and J dropped 4; count of bases not matched to a gene: 8. The germline V gene encodes CDR1 SGHTA and CDR2 FQGNSA. The CDR3 nucleotides read TGTGCCAGCAGCAAGTCGGGAGGCCTTTACAATGAGCAGTTCTTC. This gives the protein CASSKSGGLYNEQFF.

Here the CDR3 DNA reads TGTGCCAGCAGCCAAGTAGTGGGTAACTCGGGCAAAAACATTCAGTACTTC. Translated: CASSQVVGNSGKNIQYF. The chain recombines TRBV14 with TRBJ2-4; D ambiguous. The V and J ends lost 1 base and 3 bases respectively, with 16 bases between them. This CDR3 is 17 amino acids long. Per germline, CDR1 SGHDN and CDR2 FVKESK.

The rearrangement joins TRBV18 to TRBJ2-2; D remains unclear. CDR1 and CDR2 (germline): KGHSH, LQKENI. The CDR3 sequence is 17 residues long. V dropped 3 bases and J dropped 2 bases, with 16 bases sitting between them. CDR3 DNA: TGTGCCAGCTCACCCCCCAAGTCCGGGCTAAACACCGGGGAGCTGTTTTTT. Amino acid sequence: CASSPPKSGLNTGELFF.

V usage is TRBV7-9 and J usage is TRBJ1-2, with 8 bases fitting TRBD1. CDR3 length equals 16 residues. Germline CDR1 and CDR2: SEHNR and FQNEAQ (reference sequence). The trim removed 5 bases at V and 4 bases at J, leaving 12 bases unmatched. The CDR3 sequence is CASSPDRVGLRYGYTF. CDR3 DNA sequence: TGTGCCAGCAGCCCGGACAGGGTAGGACTTCGCTATGGCTACACCTTC. Complete variable domain (other parts from reference TRBV7-9 and TRBJ1-2): DTGVSQNPRHKITKRGQNVTFRCDPISEHNRLYWYRQTLGQGPEFLTYFQNEAQLEKSRLLSDRFSAERPKGSFSTLEIQRTEQGDSAMYLCASSPDRVGLRYGYTFGSGTRLTVV.